This entry describes one T cell receptor beta chain. Sequencing was performed with immunoSEQ multiplex PCR; in TCRdb, only in-frame clones are kept and a portion is missing. Found here are about 200,000 clones, more than 75% of them singletons; the top ten hold 17%. The sample comes from a study of blood T cell repertoires in COVID-19. Study overall: In each case, the material was cDNA or gDNA derived from T cells, B-cell-depleted T cells, or PBMCs.

The ends were cut back, 2 bases at V and 3 bases at J, with 8 bases in the middle. CDR3 length equals 14 residues. Germline V lookup: CDR1 MNHEY, CDR2 SVGEGT. The sample taken for sequencing was PBMCs or T cells enriched from blood (not recorded which). This TCR derives from a woman in her forties or fifties with acute COVID-19. The V and J genes are TRBV6-2 or TRBV6-3 and TRBJ1-5; D call uncertain. The CDR3 DNA follows: TGTGCCAGCAGTTACGCCAGGCCCAATCAGCCCCAGCATTTT. It is translated as CASSYARPNQPQHF.